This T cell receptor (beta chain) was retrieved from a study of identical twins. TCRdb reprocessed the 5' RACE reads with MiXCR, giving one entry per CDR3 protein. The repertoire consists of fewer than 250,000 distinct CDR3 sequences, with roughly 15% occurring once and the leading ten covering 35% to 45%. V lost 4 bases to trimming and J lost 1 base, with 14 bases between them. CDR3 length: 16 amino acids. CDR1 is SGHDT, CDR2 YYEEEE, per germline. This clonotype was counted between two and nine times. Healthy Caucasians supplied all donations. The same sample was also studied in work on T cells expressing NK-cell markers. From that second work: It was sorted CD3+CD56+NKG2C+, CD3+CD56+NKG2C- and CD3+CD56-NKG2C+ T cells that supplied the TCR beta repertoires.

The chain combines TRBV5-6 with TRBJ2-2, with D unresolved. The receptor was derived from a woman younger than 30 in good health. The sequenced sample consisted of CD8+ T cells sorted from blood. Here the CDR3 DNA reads TGTGCCAGCAGCATCTGGCTACGGAGGAACACCGGGGAGCTGTTTTTT. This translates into CASSIWLRRNTGELFF.